The source of this T cell receptor (beta chain) is a study of cytomegalovirus exposure and HLA in healthy donors. Study conclusions and caveats: Exclusion as indistinguishable affected some V segments, including TRBV6-2 and TRBV6-3.

This CDR3 has 15 residues. Deletions cut 5 bases from V and 3 bases from J, with 13 bases between. From germline, CDR1 is SGHNT and CDR2 YENEEA. A remark on this clone: What it binds is not known.

Both 60 Vbeta primers and 13 Jbeta primers went into the PCR. The protocol was immunoSEQ multiplex PCR, while the TCRdb copy is restricted to in-frame clones and leaves out a portion. The sample contains some 130,000 clones, around 80% of which appear only once. This receptor was taken from a man between 35 and 55 years old in good health and CMV-seropositive. The sample was PBMCs. The chain combines TRBV11-3 with TRBJ2-2, with TRBD2 as a possible D gene (6 bases). The CDR3 spells CASSPLRGHTGELFF. CDR3 coding DNA: TGTGCCAGCAGCCCATTGCGGGGACACACCGGGGAGCTGTTTTTT.